These 22 T cell receptor beta chains share one sample of origin, sequenced in a study of CD8 T cells in Susac syndrome. With random hexamers, reverse transcription was performed on about 0.45 to 1 ug of RNA. TCRdb re-called the immunoSEQ multiplex PCR reads through MiXCR, storing one row per CDR3 protein. The sample has roughly 150,000 distinct CDR3 sequences; around 96% are singletons. What was sequenced was CD4+ T cells from PBMCs. The receptors here all came from a human donor with Susac syndrome.

J is TRBJ1-6 and V is TRBV5-1, with 7 positions matching TRBD1. After removal of 3 bases from V and 9 bases from J, the junction contained 6 bases not matched to a gene. This CDR3 comprises 14 residues. CDR1 and CDR2 (germline): SGHRS, YFSETQ. For the CDR3, the DNA is TGCGCCAGCAGCTACCGACAGGGCAGTTCACCCCTCCACTTT. Translating gives CASSYRQGSSPLHF.

V usage is TRBV27 and J usage is TRBJ1-6; D call uncertain. The CDR3 runs to 16 residues. V lost 5 bases, J lost 4 bases, and 15 bases lay in between. Germline V gene sequence: CDR1 MNHEY, CDR2 SMNVEV (reference sequence). CDR3: CASSLRAENYNSPLHF. The CDR3 DNA reads TGTGCCAGCAGTCTCCGGGCAGAGAATTATAATTCACCCCTCCACTTT.

The V gene is TRBV7-9, the J gene TRBJ1-1; D unclear. This CDR3 comprises 13 residues. Looked up from germline, CDR1 is SEHNR and CDR2 is FQNEAQ (reference sequence). Here the CDR3 reads CPNLLGGRKEAFF. CDR3 nucleotide sequence: TGTCCCAACCTTCTGGGAGGTAGGAAAGAAGCTTTCTTT.

The chain has TRBV12-3 or TRBV12-4 and TRBJ1-2, with D tentatively TRBD1 (5 bases). With 2 bases removed from V and 6 bases from J, the gap between germline ends came to 16 bases. The CDR3 consists of 15 residues. DNA for the CDR3: TGTGCCAGCAGTTTACGCCCTGGGGCCCCGGATGGCTACACCTTC. It yields the protein CASSLRPGAPDGYTF.

The rearrangement joins TRBV23-1 to TRBJ1-2; 7 bases map to TRBD1. TRBV23-1 is known as an ORF, though its function is uncertain. J lost 3 bases, V lost 0 bases, and 1 base had no gene match. This CDR3 spans 14 amino acids. The CDR3 reads CASSQSRGDYGYTF. The CDR3 DNA is TGCGCCAGCAGTCAATCCAGGGGGGACTATGGCTACACCTTC.

V gene TRBV4-2 combines with J gene TRBJ1-1, with D possibly TRBD1 on 5 matching bases. Trimming stripped 2 bases from V and 8 bases from J, with 9 bases between. Looked up from germline, CDR1 is LGHNA and CDR2 is YNFKEQ. The CDR3 extends over 12 amino acids. The CDR3 DNA sequence: TGTGCCAGCAGCCAACATGACAGAGAAGCTTTCTTT. Protein sequence: CASSQHDREAFF.

The genes are TRBV29-1 and TRBJ2-7; a weak D match, TRBD1 (6 bases). Trimming removed 4 bases at V and 2 bases at J, with 12 bases between. The germline gives CDR1 SQVTM, CDR2 ANQGSEA. The CDR3 runs to 13 residues. The CDR3 protein is CSVVKDSPYEQYF. Here the CDR3 DNA reads TGCAGCGTTGTGAAGGACAGTCCCTACGAGCAGTACTTC.

The chain links TRBV2 to TRBJ2-7, with a weak D call TRBD1 (6 bases). Looked up from germline, CDR1 is SNHLY and CDR2 is FYNNEI. The V end lost 1 base, the J end lost 6 bases, and 13 bases lay between the germline ends. The CDR3 runs 14 residues. CDR3 DNA: TGTGCCAGCAGTGAAGTTGAGTTAGGGGGCGAGCAGTACTTC. It codes for CASSEVELGGEQYF.

The CDR3 coding sequence is TGTGCCAGCAGTTTAAGTCGTAGGGGGGGTAGGGCTAGCGGGTACAATGAGCAGTTCTTC. Protein sequence: CASSLSRRGGRASGYNEQFF. The V call is TRBV27, the J call TRBJ2-1, with 8 bases identical to TRBD2. Germline V lookup: CDR1 MNHEY, CDR2 SMNVEV (reference sequence). V dropped 2 bases and J dropped 4; count of bases not matched to a gene: 19. This CDR3 has 20 residues.

The chain is built from TRBV5-1 and TRBJ2-1; a possible D gene is TRBD1 (6 bases). CDR3 length: 13 residues. The V gene's germline CDR1 is SGHRS and CDR2 YFSETQ. Trimming left V 3 bases short and J 6 bases short, with 10 bases between. The CDR3 bases are TGCGCCAGCAGCTATTACAGGGTCAATGAGCAGTTCTTC. As protein: CASSYYRVNEQFF.

The chain couples TRBV29-1 to TRBJ1-1, with a tentative D call TRBD1 (6 bases). Germline V gene data show CDR1 as SQVTM and CDR2 as ANQGSEA. V was trimmed by 6 bases and J by 1 base, leaving 9 bases between them. The length of the CDR3 is 12 residues. The CDR3 DNA sequence: TGCAGCGTGACCAGGGGGAACACTGAAGCTTTCTTT. Translating it yields CSVTRGNTEAFF.

The V call is TRBV20-1, the J call TRBJ1-1; TRBD1 aligns across 7 bases. Trimming at V came to 0 bases and at J to 2 bases, leaving 9 bases not matched to a gene. CDR3 size: 16 residues. Germline V gene data show CDR1 as DFQATT and CDR2 as SNEGSKA (reference sequence). The CDR3 reads CSARDRQGSRNTEAFF. The CDR3, as DNA: TGCAGTGCTAGAGATAGACAGGGAAGTCGAAACACTGAAGCTTTCTTT.

This clonotype was picked up one time. V and J are TRBV24-1 and TRBJ2-1; D gene unclear. Germline lookup yields CDR1 KGHDR and CDR2 SFDVKD. The CDR3 sequence is 12 residues long. This chain's CDR3 is CATAWDYNEQFF. The CDR3, as DNA: TGTGCAACGGCTTGGGACTACAATGAGCAGTTCTTC.

The genes are TRBV4-2 and TRBJ2-7; 11 nucleotides match TRBD2. V was clipped by 4 bases and J by 4 bases; unmatched bases: 6. Germline V gene lookup returns CDR1 LGHNA and CDR2 YNFKEQ. This CDR3 comprises 15 residues. CDR3 sequence (DNA): TGTGCCAGCAGCCCCCGCCCTAGCGGGGGGTACGAGCAGTACTTC. Amino acids: CASSPRPSGGYEQYF.

The chain combines TRBV20-1 with TRBJ2-3, with 9 bases identical to TRBD2. Trimming at V came to 8 bases and at J to 4 bases, leaving 10 bases not matched to a gene. Germline CDR1 DFQATT, CDR2 SNEGSKA (reference sequence). The CDR3 extends over 14 amino acids. The chain's CDR3 is CSLRGSGGSDTQYF. The DNA for the CDR3 is TGCAGTCTCCGGGGTAGCGGGGGCTCAGATACGCAGTATTTT.

This clonotype was seen a few times. The V and J genes are TRBV9 and TRBJ2-5; D might be TRBD2 (6 bases). The CDR3 totals 13 residues. Trimming shortened V by 4 bases and J by 2 bases, and 9 bases separated the two germline ends. The germline gives CDR1 SGDLS, CDR2 YYNGEE. The CDR3 DNA is TGTGCCAGCAGCCGCGGACTACAAGAGACCCAGTACTTC. Its translation is CASSRGLQETQYF.

The genes are TRBV7-2 and TRBJ2-7, with 8 bases lining up with TRBD1. Germline CDR1 SGHTA, CDR2 FQGNSA. This CDR3 contains 14 residues. J lost 6 bases, V lost 1 base, and 5 bases had no gene match. The CDR3 sequence is CASSLGSGGSEQYF. The CDR3 coding sequence is TGTGCCAGCAGCTTAGGGTCAGGGGGCTCCGAGCAGTACTTC.

The rearrangement links TRBV20-1 to TRBJ1-5; D gene unclear. Germline V gene data show CDR1 as DFQATT and CDR2 as SNEGSKA (reference sequence). The CDR3 is made up of 16 amino acids. Trimming removed 0 bases from V and 3 bases from J, with 15 bases in between. Written as DNA, the CDR3 is TGCAGTGCTAGAGATCGGGTAGGGTCCATCAATCAGCCCCAGCATTTT. Protein sequence: CSARDRVGSINQPQHF.

The chain recombines TRBV5-1 with TRBJ2-5; the match to TRBD1 covers 8 bases. Germline V gene data show CDR1 as SGHRS and CDR2 as YFSETQ. The CDR3 is made up of 16 amino acids. V gave up 0 bases and J gave up 5 bases; unmatched junction bases: 9. The CDR3 nucleotides are TGCGCCAGCAGCTTGGGGGACAGGCCCTCTTCGGAGACCCAGTACTTC. Protein sequence: CASSLGDRPSSETQYF.

The chain is built from TRBV3-1 and TRBJ2-7, with D unresolved. Trimming left V 6 bases short and J 2 bases short, with 8 bases between. The CDR3 is 12 amino acids. Germline V gives CDR1 LGHDT, CDR2 YNNKEL (reference sequence). The CDR3 region is CASSGMAYEQYF. The CDR3 DNA is TGTGCCAGCAGTGGTATGGCCTACGAGCAGTACTTC.

The gene calls are TRBV11-2 and TRBJ2-5; possibly TRBD2 for D (7 bases). From germline, CDR1 is SGHAT and CDR2 FQNNGV. V lost 0 bases, J lost 4 bases, and 12 bases lay in between. CDR3 length: 15 residues. This chain's CDR3 is CASSLDRGGGETQYF. The CDR3, as DNA: TGTGCCAGCAGCTTAGATCGGGGAGGGGGAGAGACCCAGTACTTC.

V is TRBV7-2 and J is TRBJ2-5; D unclear. Germline V gives CDR1 SGHTA, CDR2 FQGNSA. This CDR3 is 13 amino acids long. V lost 1 base and J lost 4, with 7 bases in between. CDR3 loop: CASSLDPGETQYF. The DNA of the CDR3 is TGTGCCAGCAGCTTAGATCCGGGAGAGACCCAGTACTTC.